This T cell receptor beta chain was identified during a study of naive and memory T cell subsets. Regarding the study as a whole: There was no ground truth to check naive and memory subset results. A few larger clonotypes appeared in naive repertoires, especially CD8, possibly memory cells re-expressing CD45RA.

The beta constant-region primer was an equimolar mix of two oligonucleotides covering TRBC1 and TRBC2. The ligated cDNA underwent four PCR rounds using SP2 and nested alpha and beta constant-region primers. TCRdb re-called the UMI-ligation and nested PCR reads with MiXCR, one entry per CDR3 protein. The sample lists about 150,000 distinct CDR3 sequences; roughly 22% were seen once. This clonotype was observed a few times. The antigen is not known. Input material: naive CD4+ T cells from blood. The sequence was collected from a human donor in good health.

In nucleotides, the CDR3 is TGTGCCAGCAGTCAGGGACAGGGGCGGGATACGCAGTATTTT. It translates to CASSQGQGRDTQYF. The V gene is TRBV27, the J gene TRBJ2-3, with 10 bases matching TRBD1. This CDR3 contains 14 residues. Germline CDR1 and CDR2: MNHEY and SMNVEV (reference sequence). V shed 5 bases, J shed 6 bases, and the junction held 5 bases outside the gene matches.